The present entry profiles one T cell receptor beta chain with its context. Original handling: Amplifying reference gene primers gave estimates of nucleated cell counts. Clones were read by immunoSEQ multiplex PCR, and TCRdb kept only the in-frame ones, dropping some. That table gives V, J and clone size, and the DNA gave D and trimming. This repertoire shows roughly 320,000 clones, almost 85% found once; its top ten account for approximately 7.6%. These data are taken from a study of blood T cell repertoires in COVID-19. Across the study: The United States, Italy and Spain supplied acute and convalescent COVID-19 samples. Nucleic acid was either cDNA or gDNA, and it came from T cells, B-cell-depleted T cells, or PBMCs.

The sample comprised peripheral blood. The sequence was obtained from a human donor in a cohort sampled during active COVID-19.

CDR3 region: CASSPGPDGNYGYTF. CDR3 DNA: TGCGCCAGCAGCCCTGGGCCGGATGGGAACTATGGCTACACCTTC. The chain is built from TRBV10-1 and TRBJ1-2; D is unresolved. The CDR3 spans 15 residues. Germline CDR1 reads WNHNN; CDR2 reads SYGVQD (reference sequence). The V gene lost 6 bases and the J gene lost 2 bases, with 16 bases spanning the gap.